This TCR beta chain was observed in a study of blood T cells in healthy people across ages. This clonotype was picked up a small number of times. Germline V CDR1 and CDR2: DFQATT, SNEGSKA (reference sequence). The V end was cut by 4 bases, the J end by 4 bases, with 13 bases between. The CDR3 covers 13 residues. Drawn from each donor were around 9.1 milliliters of peripheral blood. Next came a second PCR, run for 7 to 11 cycles, which used a sample-barcoded 5' primer along with a J-beta primer mix. The template-switch adaptor was a 5' adaptor with 12 random nucleotides. It tagged each cDNA molecule. TCRdb re-called the 5' RACE reads through MiXCR, storing one row per CDR3 protein. Among roughly 1,500,000 distinct CDR3 sequences listed, about 40% were seen once.

J is TRBJ1-2 and V is TRBV20-1; D gene ambiguous. The TCR sequence derives from a woman aged 18-29 years in good health. Sample: blood. CDR3 residues: CSATTVVGYGYTF. The CDR3 nucleotides read TGCAGTGCTACTACAGTGGTCGGCTATGGCTACACCTTC.